This TCR beta chain appears in the sequencing data of a study of T cell responses to AZD1222 COVID-19 vaccine. Concerning this clone: The antigen is not known.

Analysis merged second doses at about 4 or about 12 weeks. Whole-study results and caveats: The span of vaccine-associated CD4 TCRs extended across spike, with dominance at 160-218 and 743-854. Sampled repertoires all dated from after the peak T cell response.

V shed 4 bases and J 0 bases; nucleotides not matched to a gene: 9. The V gene's germline CDR1 is LGHNA and CDR2 YSLEER. The CDR3 covers 16 residues. Sequencing was performed with immunoSEQ multiplex PCR; in TCRdb, only in-frame clones are kept and a portion is missing. The sample lists over 15,000 clones, roughly 90% seen once, with about 2.7% in the top ten. The specimen comprised peripheral blood, sampled 28 days after the second AZD1222 dose. The clonotype comes from an adult who received the AZD1222 COVID-19 vaccine. The rearrangement joins TRBV4-3 to TRBJ2-7; 7 bases fit TRBD2. This CDR3 reads CASSPSGRGSSYEQYF. CDR3 nucleotides: TGCGCCAGCAGCCCCAGTGGGCGGGGGAGCTCCTACGAGCAGTACTTC.